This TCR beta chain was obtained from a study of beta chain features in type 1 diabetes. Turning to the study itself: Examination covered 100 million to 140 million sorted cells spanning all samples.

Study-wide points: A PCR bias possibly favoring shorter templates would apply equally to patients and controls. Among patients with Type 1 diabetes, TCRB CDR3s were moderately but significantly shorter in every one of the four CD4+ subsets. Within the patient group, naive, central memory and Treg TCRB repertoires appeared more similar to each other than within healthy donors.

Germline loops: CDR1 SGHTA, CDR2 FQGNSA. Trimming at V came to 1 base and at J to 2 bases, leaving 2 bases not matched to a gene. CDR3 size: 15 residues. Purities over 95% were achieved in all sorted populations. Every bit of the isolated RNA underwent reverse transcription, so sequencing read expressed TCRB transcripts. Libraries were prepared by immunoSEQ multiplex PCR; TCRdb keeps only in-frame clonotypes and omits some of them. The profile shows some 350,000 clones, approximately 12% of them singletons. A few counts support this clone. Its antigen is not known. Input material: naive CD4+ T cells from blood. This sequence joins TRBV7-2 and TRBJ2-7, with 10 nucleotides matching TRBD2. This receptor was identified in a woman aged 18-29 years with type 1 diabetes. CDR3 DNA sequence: TGTGCCAGCAGCTTAGGACTAGCGGGTACCTACGAGCAGTACTTC. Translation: CASSLGLAGTYEQYF. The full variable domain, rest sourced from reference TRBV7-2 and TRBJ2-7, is GAGVSQSPSNKVTEKGKDVELRCDPISGHTALYWYRQSLGQGLEFLIYFQGNSAPDKSGLPSDRFSAERTGGSVSTLTIQRTQQEDSAVYLCASSLGLAGTYEQYFGPGTRLTVT.